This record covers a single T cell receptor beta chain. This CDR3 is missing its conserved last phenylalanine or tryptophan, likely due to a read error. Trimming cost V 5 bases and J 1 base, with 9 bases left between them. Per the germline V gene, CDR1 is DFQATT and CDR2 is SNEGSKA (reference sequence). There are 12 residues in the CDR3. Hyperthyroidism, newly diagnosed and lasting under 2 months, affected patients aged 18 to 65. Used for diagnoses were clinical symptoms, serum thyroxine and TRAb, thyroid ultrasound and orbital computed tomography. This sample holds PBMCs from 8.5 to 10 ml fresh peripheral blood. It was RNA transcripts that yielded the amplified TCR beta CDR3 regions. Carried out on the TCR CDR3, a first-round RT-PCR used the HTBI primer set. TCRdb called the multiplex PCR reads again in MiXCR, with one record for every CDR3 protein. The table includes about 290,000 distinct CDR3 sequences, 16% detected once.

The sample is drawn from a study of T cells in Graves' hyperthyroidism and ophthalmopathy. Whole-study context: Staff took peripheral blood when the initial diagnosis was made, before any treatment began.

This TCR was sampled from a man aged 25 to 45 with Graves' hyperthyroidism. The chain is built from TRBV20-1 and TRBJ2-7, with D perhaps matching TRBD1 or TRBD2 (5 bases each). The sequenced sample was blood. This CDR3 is CSARDGSYEQYL. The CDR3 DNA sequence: TGCAGTGCTCGGGACGGATCCTACGAGCAGTACCTC.